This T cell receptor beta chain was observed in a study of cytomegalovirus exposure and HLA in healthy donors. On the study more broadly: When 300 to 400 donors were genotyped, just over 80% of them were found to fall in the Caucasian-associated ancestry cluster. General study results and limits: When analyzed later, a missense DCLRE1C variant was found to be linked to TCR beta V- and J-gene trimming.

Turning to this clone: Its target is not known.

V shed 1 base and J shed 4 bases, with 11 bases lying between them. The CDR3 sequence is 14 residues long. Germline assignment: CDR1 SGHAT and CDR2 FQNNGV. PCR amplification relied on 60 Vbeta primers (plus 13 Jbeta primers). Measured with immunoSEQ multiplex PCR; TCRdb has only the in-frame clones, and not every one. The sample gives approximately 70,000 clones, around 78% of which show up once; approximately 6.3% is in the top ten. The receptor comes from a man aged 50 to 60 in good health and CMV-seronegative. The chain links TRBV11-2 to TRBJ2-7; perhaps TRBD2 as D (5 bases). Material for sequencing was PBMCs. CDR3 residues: CASSLVAGGYEQYF. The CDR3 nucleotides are TGTGCCAGCAGCTTAGTCGCGGGCGGGTACGAGCAGTACTTC.